These T cell receptor beta chains were read from a single sample in a study of blood T cell repertoires in COVID-19. Clones were read by immunoSEQ multiplex PCR, and TCRdb kept only the in-frame ones, dropping some. The sample consists of fewer than 350,000 clones, around 85% of them appearing once. The sample comprised peripheral blood. These TCRs come from a woman aged 25 to 45 who had recovered from COVID-19. Each CDR3 is given with its conserved first and last residue. The D gene is left open where the match is weak. Clone size appears in some rows only: once, few, many, or a class for an expanded clone.

j_call v_call clone_size cdr3_length d_call cdr3_nt cdr3_aa
TRBJ2-4 TRBV4-3 - 16 - TGCGCCAGCAGCCAAGGCATTTCGGCGGGACAAAACATTCAGTACTTC CASSQGISAGQNIQYF
TRBJ1-1 TRBV5-1 - 14 TRBD1 TGCGCCAGCAGCACGAGACAGGGGGCGACTGAAGCTTTCTTT CASSTRQGATEAFF
TRBJ2-7 TRBV20-1 - 12 - TGCAGTGCTAGTGTAGGGGGGGACGAGCAGTACTTC CSASVGGDEQYF
TRBJ1-5 TRBV7-8 - 15 TRBD1 TGTGCCAGCAGCTCCGGACAGGGAGGCAATCAGCCCCAGCATTTT CASSSGQGGNQPQHF
TRBJ1-2 TRBV9 - 14 - TGTGCCAGCCGAACCTTAGGGGATAACTATGGCTACACCTTC CASRTLGDNYGYTF
TRBJ2-1 TRBV4-3 - 18 TRBD2 TGCGCCAGCAGCCAAGTCGCAGTAGCGGGAGGTATTGACAATGAGCAGTTCTTC CASSQVAVAGGIDNEQFF
TRBJ1-2 TRBV28 - 15 - TGTGCCAGCATACCGGGGGACGGCTTATATCATGGCTACACCTTC CASIPGDGLYHGYTF
TRBJ2-7 TRBV14 - 11 - TGTGCCAGCAGCCAACACTACGAGCAGTACTTC CASSQHYEQYF
TRBJ1-1 TRBV6-1 - 17 TRBD1 TGTGCCAGCAGTGAAGCGGGGAGACAGGGGCCAAACACTGAAGCTTTCTTT CASSEAGRQGPNTEAFF
TRBJ2-7 TRBV7-2 few 15 TRBD1 TGTGCCAGCAGCTCTTTAGACAGGGTCGCCCACGAGCAGTACTTC CASSSLDRVAHEQYF
TRBJ2-5 TRBV11-2 - 15 - TGTGCCAGCAGCGATACACGAACCGCCCGAGAGACCCAGTACTTC CASSDTRTARETQYF
TRBJ1-4 TRBV2 - 16 - TGTGCCAGCAGTGAACGCCAATTGGCTACTAATGAAAAACTGTTTTTT CASSERQLATNEKLFF
TRBJ1-2 TRBV6-5 - 13 TRBD1 TGTGCCAGCAGCCTGGGACAGGGGGTGAGCTACACCTTC CASSLGQGVSYTF
TRBJ2-5 TRBV5-3 - 14 - TGTGCCAGAAGCCCCAGGACAGTGCGAAAGACCCAGTACTTC CARSPRTVRKTQYF
TRBJ1-1 TRBV5-8 - 16 - TGTGCCAGCAGCTTACAAATACCGGAGTTGAACACTGAAGCTTTCTTT CASSLQIPELNTEAFF
TRBJ1-4 TRBV6-5 - 15 - TGTGCCAGCAGAAGGAACAGGCCCTCTTATGAAAAACTGTTTTTT CASRRNRPSYEKLFF
TRBJ1-5 TRBV19 - 12 - TGTGCCAGTAGTATAGGCGGACAGCCCCAGCATTTT CASSIGGQPQHF
TRBJ2-5 TRBV9 - 16 - TGTGCCAGCAGCCCATCCTTCAACAGGGAGCAAGAGACCCAGTACTTC CASSPSFNREQETQYF
TRBJ1-2 TRBV5-3 - 14 - TGTGCCAGAAGCTTGGTACAGATTAACTATGGCTACACCTTC CARSLVQINYGYTF
TRBJ1-4 TRBV19 - 15 TRBD1 TGTGCCAGTAGTCACACGGGACAGGGTGTTGAAAAACTGTTTTTT CASSHTGQGVEKLFF
TRBJ1-4 TRBV6-5 once 13 - TGTGCCAGCATGAGAGGGAGAAATGAAAAACTGTTTTTT CASMRGRNEKLFF
TRBJ1-2 TRBV12-5 - 15 TRBD1 TGTGCTAGTGGTGGAGGGACAGGGGCCGTCTATGGCTACACCTTC CASGGGTGAVYGYTF
TRBJ2-3 TRBV18 - 13 - TGTGCCAGCTCACAGCCTAGCACAGATACGCAGTATTTT CASSQPSTDTQYF
TRBJ1-1 TRBV3-1/TRBV3-2 - 13 TRBD1 TGTGCCAGCAGCCACAGGGGGAGAACTGAAGCTTTCTTT CASSHRGRTEAFF
TRBJ2-3 TRBV30 - 16 - TGTGCCTGGAGTGTACTTAGGGGCGCGGGCACAGATACGCAGTATTTT CAWSVLRGAGTDTQYF
TRBJ1-6 TRBV10-3 few 15 - TGTGCCATCAAGGGATCCGGGGGGCTGAAATCACCCCTCCACTTT CAIKGSGGLKSPLHF
TRBJ2-2 TRBV3-1/TRBV3-2 - 17 - TGTGCCAGCAGCCAAGCGGTTACGTGGGGGAGGACCGGGGAGCTGTTTTTT CASSQAVTWGRTGELFF